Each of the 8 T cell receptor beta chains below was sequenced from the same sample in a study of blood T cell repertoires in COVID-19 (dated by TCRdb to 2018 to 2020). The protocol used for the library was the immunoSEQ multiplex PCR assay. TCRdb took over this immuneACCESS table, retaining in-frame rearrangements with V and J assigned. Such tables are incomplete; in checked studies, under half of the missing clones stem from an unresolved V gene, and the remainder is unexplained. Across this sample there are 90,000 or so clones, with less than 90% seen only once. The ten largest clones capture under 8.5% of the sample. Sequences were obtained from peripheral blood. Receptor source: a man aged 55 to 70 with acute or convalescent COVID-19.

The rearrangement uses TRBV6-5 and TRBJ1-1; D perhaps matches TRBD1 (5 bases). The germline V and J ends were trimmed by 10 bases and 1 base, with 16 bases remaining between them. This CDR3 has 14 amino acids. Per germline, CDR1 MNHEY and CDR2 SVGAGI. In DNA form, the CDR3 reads TGTGCCACCCCCCAAGAGACAGCGAACACTGAAGCTTTCTTT. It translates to CATPQETANTEAFF.

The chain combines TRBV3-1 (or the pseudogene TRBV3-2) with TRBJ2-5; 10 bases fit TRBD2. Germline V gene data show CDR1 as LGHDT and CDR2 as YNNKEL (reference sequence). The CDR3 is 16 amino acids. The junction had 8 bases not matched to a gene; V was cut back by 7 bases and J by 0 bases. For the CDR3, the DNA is TGTGCCAGCACCACTGGACTAGCGGTGTACCAAGAGACCCAGTACTTC. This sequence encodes CASTTGLAVYQETQYF.

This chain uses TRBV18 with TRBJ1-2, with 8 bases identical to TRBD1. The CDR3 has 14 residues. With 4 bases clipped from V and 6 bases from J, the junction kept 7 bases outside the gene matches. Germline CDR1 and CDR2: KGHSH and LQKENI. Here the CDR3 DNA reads TGTGCCAGCTCACACCCCGGGACAGGTGATGGCTACACCTTC. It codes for CASSHPGTGDGYTF.

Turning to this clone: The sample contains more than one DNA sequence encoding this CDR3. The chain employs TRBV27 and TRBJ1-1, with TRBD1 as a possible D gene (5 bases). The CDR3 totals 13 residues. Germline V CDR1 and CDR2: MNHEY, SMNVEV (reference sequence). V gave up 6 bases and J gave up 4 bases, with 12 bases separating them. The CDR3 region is CASSLLGGTEAFF. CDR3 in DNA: TGTGCCAGCAGCCTGCTCGGGGGCACTGAAGCTTTCTTT.

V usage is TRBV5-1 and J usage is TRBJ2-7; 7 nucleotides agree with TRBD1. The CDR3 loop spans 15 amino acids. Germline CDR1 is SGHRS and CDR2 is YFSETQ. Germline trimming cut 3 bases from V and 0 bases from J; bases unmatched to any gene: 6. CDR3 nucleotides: TGCGCCAGCAGCTCTCCGACAGGGAACTCCTACGAGCAGTACTTC. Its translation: CASSSPTGNSYEQYF.

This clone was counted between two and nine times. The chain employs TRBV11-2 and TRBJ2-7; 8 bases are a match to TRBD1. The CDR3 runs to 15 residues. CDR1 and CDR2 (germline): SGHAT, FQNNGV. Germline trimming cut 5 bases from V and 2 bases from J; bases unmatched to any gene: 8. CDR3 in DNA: TGTGCCAGCAGCCAGAGGACAGGGACCCCCTACGAGCAGTACTTC. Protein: CASSQRTGTPYEQYF.

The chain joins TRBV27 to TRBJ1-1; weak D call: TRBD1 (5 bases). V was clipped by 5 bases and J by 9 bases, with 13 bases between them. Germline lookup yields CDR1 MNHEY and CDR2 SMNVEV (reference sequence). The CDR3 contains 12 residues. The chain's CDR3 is CASSPPGGKAFF. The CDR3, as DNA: TGTGCCAGCAGTCCCCCGGGGGGTAAAGCTTTCTTT.

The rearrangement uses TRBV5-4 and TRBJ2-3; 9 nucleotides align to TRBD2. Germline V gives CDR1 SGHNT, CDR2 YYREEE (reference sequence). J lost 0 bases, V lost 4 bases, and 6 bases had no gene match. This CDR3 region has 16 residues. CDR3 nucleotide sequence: TGTGCCAGCAGCCCAGCCGGGACTAGCAGCACAGATACGCAGTATTTT. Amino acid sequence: CASSPAGTSSTDTQYF.